This TCR beta chain is from a study of blood T cell repertoires in COVID-19. Looking at the study overall: Samples of COVID-19 (acute and convalescent) were obtained from the United States, Italy and Spain. Nucleic acid was either cDNA or gDNA, and it came from T cells, B-cell-depleted T cells, or PBMCs.

Here immunoSEQ multiplex PCR was the method, and the copy in TCRdb shows in-frame clones only, minus some. The table shows 110,000 or so clones, with less than 90% occurring only once. Germline-derived CDR1 and CDR2 are LNHNV and YYDKDF (reference sequence). The CDR3 contains 16 residues. V shed 1 base and J 4 bases; nucleotides not matched to a gene: 5. Specimen: peripheral blood. The chain recombines TRBV15 with TRBJ2-2, with 8 positions matching TRBD2. The sequence was collected from a man aged 70-80 years who had recovered from COVID-19. The CDR3 nucleotides read TGTGCCACCAGCAGAGTAACCGGGACTAGCACCGGGGAGCTGTTTTTT. Translation: CATSRVTGTSTGELFF.